Listed below are T cell receptor beta chains from one sample, sequenced in a study of sequential checkpoint blockade in melanoma. The table came from immunoSEQ multiplex PCR; TCRdb's copy has only in-frame clones and leaves some out. The table includes fewer than 35,000 clones, 80% to 90% detected once. The starting material was CD8+ T cells sorted from blood (inferred from file names), obtained from a patient given nivolumab and ipilimumab in sequence. The source of these receptors is a human donor with melanoma. CDR3s include the opening cysteine and the closing phenylalanine or tryptophan. Each record gives: J gene, V gene, CDR3 length, clone size, D gene, CDR3 DNA, CDR3 protein. A D gene is named only where the DNA matches it firmly. A row's size may be missing; if present it is once, few, many or a size class.

j_call: TRBJ2-1; v_call: TRBV6-1; cdr3_length: 16; clone_size: NA; d_call: NA; cdr3_nt: TGTGCCAGCAGTGAAGTTGGGGCAGTCTCCTACAATGAGCAGTTCTTC; cdr3_aa: CASSEVGAVSYNEQFF
j_call: TRBJ2-1; v_call: TRBV12-5; cdr3_length: 12; clone_size: once; d_call: NA; cdr3_nt: TGTGCTAGTGGTCCGGGACTCAATGAGCAGTTCTTC; cdr3_aa: CASGPGLNEQFF
j_call: TRBJ2-7; v_call: TRBV4-3; cdr3_length: 16; clone_size: few; d_call: TRBD1; cdr3_nt: TGCGCCAGCAGCCAAGCCCCCGGGACAGGGGGATACGAGCAGTACTTC; cdr3_aa: CASSQAPGTGGYEQYF
j_call: TRBJ1-5; v_call: TRBV27; cdr3_length: 14; clone_size: NA; d_call: TRBD1; cdr3_nt: TGTGCCAGCAGCCCCACAGGGGTCAATCAGCCCCAGCATTTT; cdr3_aa: CASSPTGVNQPQHF
j_call: TRBJ2-1; v_call: TRBV2; cdr3_length: 16; clone_size: NA; d_call: TRBD2; cdr3_nt: TGTGCCAGCAGCCCACCGGGACTAGCGGGGGGGGATGAGCAGTTCTTC; cdr3_aa: CASSPPGLAGGDEQFF
j_call: TRBJ2-7; v_call: TRBV27; cdr3_length: 14; clone_size: few; d_call: TRBD1; cdr3_nt: TGTGCCAGCAGTTCGACAGGGATATACTACGAGCAGTACTTC; cdr3_aa: CASSSTGIYYEQYF
j_call: TRBJ1-1; v_call: TRBV28; cdr3_length: 10; clone_size: once; d_call: NA; cdr3_nt: TGTGCCAGCAGTCAGGAGGAGGCTTTCTTT; cdr3_aa: CASSQEEAFF
j_call: TRBJ2-1; v_call: TRBV10-2; cdr3_length: 13; clone_size: once; d_call: NA; cdr3_nt: TGCGCCAGCAGTGAGGGGGCAGTCAATGAGCAGTTCTTC; cdr3_aa: CASSEGAVNEQFF
j_call: TRBJ1-3; v_call: TRBV4-2; cdr3_length: 15; clone_size: NA; d_call: NA; cdr3_nt: TGTGCCAGCAGCCACCATCGGGAGTACGGAAACACCATATATTTT; cdr3_aa: CASSHHREYGNTIYF
j_call: TRBJ2-7; v_call: TRBV6-1; cdr3_length: 14; clone_size: NA; d_call: TRBD1; cdr3_nt: TGTGCCAGCAGTCCGGACAGGGGAGCCTACGAGCAGTACTTC; cdr3_aa: CASSPDRGAYEQYF
j_call: TRBJ1-2; v_call: TRBV28; cdr3_length: 16; clone_size: NA; d_call: TRBD1; cdr3_nt: TGTGCCACGACGGCCTACGGGACAGGGCCCTTGAATGGCTACACCTTC; cdr3_aa: CATTAYGTGPLNGYTF
j_call: TRBJ2-1; v_call: TRBV2; cdr3_length: 14; clone_size: NA; d_call: NA; cdr3_nt: TGTGCCAGCAGTGAAGGACTCGAGTACAATGAGCAGTTCTTC; cdr3_aa: CASSEGLEYNEQFF
j_call: TRBJ2-2; v_call: TRBV7-9; cdr3_length: 15; clone_size: few; d_call: TRBD2; cdr3_nt: TGTGCCAGCAGCTCTAGCGGGGGGGTTGCCGGGGAGCTGTTTTTT; cdr3_aa: CASSSSGGVAGELFF
j_call: TRBJ2-1; v_call: TRBV19; cdr3_length: 14; clone_size: NA; d_call: TRBD2; cdr3_nt: TGTGCCAGTAGTGTAGCGGGGGGTTATAATGAGCAGTTCTTC; cdr3_aa: CASSVAGGYNEQFF
j_call: TRBJ2-7; v_call: TRBV5-6; cdr3_length: 14; clone_size: NA; d_call: NA; cdr3_nt: TGTGCCAGCAGCTTGGGGCAGAAATCCTACGAGCAGTACTTC; cdr3_aa: CASSLGQKSYEQYF
j_call: TRBJ2-7; v_call: TRBV4-2; cdr3_length: 16; clone_size: once; d_call: NA; cdr3_nt: TGTGCCAGCAGCCATTCCACACAGGTTTTATCCTACGAGCAGTACTTC; cdr3_aa: CASSHSTQVLSYEQYF
j_call: TRBJ1-5; v_call: TRBV28; cdr3_length: 13; clone_size: NA; d_call: NA; cdr3_nt: TGTGCCAGCAGGCCGAACAGCTATCAGCCCCAGCATTTT; cdr3_aa: CASRPNSYQPQHF
j_call: TRBJ2-1; v_call: TRBV5-1; cdr3_length: 14; clone_size: once; d_call: NA; cdr3_nt: TGCGCCAGCAGCTTTCGGAGCTCCTACAATGAGCAGTTCTTC; cdr3_aa: CASSFRSSYNEQFF
j_call: TRBJ2-4; v_call: TRBV19; cdr3_length: 16; clone_size: NA; d_call: TRBD2; cdr3_nt: TGTGCCAGTAGTCCCCGACTAGCGAGGGCCAAAAACATTCAGTACTTC; cdr3_aa: CASSPRLARAKNIQYF
j_call: TRBJ2-2; v_call: TRBV2; cdr3_length: 15; clone_size: once; d_call: TRBD2; cdr3_nt: TGTGCCAGCTTAGGGACTAGCGGGCGTGGCGGGGAGCTGTTTTTT; cdr3_aa: CASLGTSGRGGELFF
j_call: TRBJ1-5; v_call: TRBV28; cdr3_length: 14; clone_size: NA; d_call: TRBD1; cdr3_nt: TGTGCCAGCAGTTTGGGGACAGGGTTTCAGCCCCAGCATTTT; cdr3_aa: CASSLGTGFQPQHF
j_call: TRBJ2-2; v_call: TRBV29-1; cdr3_length: 13; clone_size: NA; d_call: NA; cdr3_nt: TGCAGCGTTGAACCGGGAGTGGCCGGGGAGCTGTTTTTT; cdr3_aa: CSVEPGVAGELFF
j_call: TRBJ1-2; v_call: TRBV6-1; cdr3_length: 14; clone_size: NA; d_call: TRBD1; cdr3_nt: TGTGCCAGCAGCCACAGGGGGCTAAACTATGGCTACACCTTC; cdr3_aa: CASSHRGLNYGYTF
j_call: TRBJ2-7; v_call: TRBV28; cdr3_length: 14; clone_size: NA; d_call: NA; cdr3_nt: TGTGCCAGCAGCCTCCCCGGCAGGTCCTACGAGCAGTACTTC; cdr3_aa: CASSLPGRSYEQYF
j_call: TRBJ2-5; v_call: TRBV5-5; cdr3_length: 15; clone_size: NA; d_call: TRBD1; cdr3_nt: TGTGCCAGCAGCTTGGGCGACAGGGGGTCGGAGACCCAGTACTTC; cdr3_aa: CASSLGDRGSETQYF
j_call: TRBJ2-5; v_call: TRBV5-4; cdr3_length: 13; clone_size: NA; d_call: NA; cdr3_nt: TGTGCCAGCAGCCCTGACTACTCAGAGACCCAGTACTTC; cdr3_aa: CASSPDYSETQYF
j_call: TRBJ2-3; v_call: TRBV6-5; cdr3_length: 11; clone_size: NA; d_call: NA; cdr3_nt: TGTGCCAGCAGTAGGGGAGATACGCAGTATTTT; cdr3_aa: CASSRGDTQYF
j_call: TRBJ1-2; v_call: TRBV5-6; cdr3_length: 15; clone_size: NA; d_call: TRBD1; cdr3_nt: TGTGCCAGCAGCCCTCTACAGGGGGCGGGCTATGGCTACACCTTC; cdr3_aa: CASSPLQGAGYGYTF
j_call: TRBJ2-7; v_call: TRBV6-5; cdr3_length: 12; clone_size: once; d_call: TRBD2; cdr3_nt: TGTGCCACCTGGACTAGCCCCTACGAGCAGTACTTC; cdr3_aa: CATWTSPYEQYF
j_call: TRBJ2-3; v_call: TRBV6-4; cdr3_length: 17; clone_size: NA; d_call: TRBD2; cdr3_nt: TGTGCCAGCAGTGAATCTGCGGGAGGGCCTTTGACAGATACGCAGTATTTT; cdr3_aa: CASSESAGGPLTDTQYF
j_call: TRBJ2-7; v_call: TRBV11-2; cdr3_length: 13; clone_size: NA; d_call: TRBD1; cdr3_nt: TGTGCCAGCAGCCCAGGGGGCGCCTACGAGCAGTACTTC; cdr3_aa: CASSPGGAYEQYF
j_call: TRBJ1-1; v_call: TRBV6-5; cdr3_length: 13; clone_size: NA; d_call: NA; cdr3_nt: TGTGCCAGCTCCAGGGCCCCCCACACTGAAGCTTTCTTT; cdr3_aa: CASSRAPHTEAFF
j_call: TRBJ2-7; v_call: TRBV5-6; cdr3_length: 13; clone_size: NA; d_call: NA; cdr3_nt: TGTGCCAGCAGCTTGGGGACACCTTACGAGCAGTACTTC; cdr3_aa: CASSLGTPYEQYF
j_call: TRBJ2-5; v_call: TRBV6-4; cdr3_length: 16; clone_size: NA; d_call: TRBD1; cdr3_nt: TGTGCCATCAGACCGGGACAGGGGGGCCTGGGGGAGACCCAGTACTTC; cdr3_aa: CAIRPGQGGLGETQYF
j_call: TRBJ2-3; v_call: TRBV10-3; cdr3_length: 14; clone_size: NA; d_call: NA; cdr3_nt: TGTGCCATCAGTGAACGCGGGGAGCTGGCTACGCAGTATTTT; cdr3_aa: CAISERGELATQYF
j_call: TRBJ2-7; v_call: TRBV15; cdr3_length: 14; clone_size: NA; d_call: NA; cdr3_nt: TGTGCCACCAGCAGGGGAACAGGGAGCTACGAGCAGTACTTC; cdr3_aa: CATSRGTGSYEQYF
j_call: TRBJ1-5; v_call: TRBV28; cdr3_length: 17; clone_size: NA; d_call: NA; cdr3_nt: TGTGCCAGCAGTTTACTCGGTACAGTGTATAGCAATCAGCCCCAGCATTTT; cdr3_aa: CASSLLGTVYSNQPQHF
j_call: TRBJ2-1; v_call: TRBV4-3; cdr3_length: 14; clone_size: NA; d_call: NA; cdr3_nt: TGCGCCAGCAGCCACCTCGAGGGCTACAATGAGCAGTTCTTC; cdr3_aa: CASSHLEGYNEQFF
j_call: TRBJ2-2; v_call: TRBV10-1; cdr3_length: 15; clone_size: NA; d_call: NA; cdr3_nt: TGCGCCAGCAGTGAGTCGGCTGGGAACACCGGGGAGCTGTTTTTT; cdr3_aa: CASSESAGNTGELFF
j_call: TRBJ2-2; v_call: TRBV29-1; cdr3_length: 12; clone_size: NA; d_call: NA; cdr3_nt: TGCAGCGTTGATGGCGGCACCGGGGAGCTGTTTTTT; cdr3_aa: CSVDGGTGELFF
j_call: TRBJ2-7; v_call: TRBV6-6; cdr3_length: 13; clone_size: NA; d_call: NA; cdr3_nt: TGTGCCAGCAGACGGGACTTCTCCTACGAGCAGTACTTC; cdr3_aa: CASRRDFSYEQYF
j_call: TRBJ1-2; v_call: TRBV6-1; cdr3_length: 14; clone_size: NA; d_call: TRBD1; cdr3_nt: TGTGCCAGCACCGCCTTGGTGACAGGGGATGGCTACACCTTC; cdr3_aa: CASTALVTGDGYTF
j_call: TRBJ2-1; v_call: TRBV11-3; cdr3_length: 14; clone_size: once; d_call: NA; cdr3_nt: TGTGCCAGCAGCTTAGTTGGCAGAAACAATGAGCAGTTCTTC; cdr3_aa: CASSLVGRNNEQFF
j_call: TRBJ2-7; v_call: TRBV5-1; cdr3_length: 14; clone_size: NA; d_call: NA; cdr3_nt: TGCGCCAGCAGCCCCTGGCGGAGGGTGAACGAGCAGTACTTC; cdr3_aa: CASSPWRRVNEQYF
j_call: TRBJ1-1; v_call: TRBV27; cdr3_length: 14; clone_size: NA; d_call: NA; cdr3_nt: TGTGCCAGCAGTTTAAGAGATCCGAACACTGAAGCTTTCTTT; cdr3_aa: CASSLRDPNTEAFF
j_call: TRBJ1-1; v_call: TRBV30; cdr3_length: 13; clone_size: NA; d_call: NA; cdr3_nt: TGTGCCTGGAGTGTCGGGGGTGGCACTGAAGCTTTCTTT; cdr3_aa: CAWSVGGGTEAFF
j_call: TRBJ1-5; v_call: TRBV25-1; cdr3_length: 15; clone_size: few; d_call: TRBD1; cdr3_nt: TGTGCCAGCGGGGACTCAGGGGGTAGCAATCAGCCCCAGCATTTT; cdr3_aa: CASGDSGGSNQPQHF
j_call: TRBJ2-7; v_call: TRBV7-2; cdr3_length: 16; clone_size: NA; d_call: NA; cdr3_nt: TGTGCCAGCAGCTTAATCAGGGCCCCAGCGGGCTACGAGCAGTACTTC; cdr3_aa: CASSLIRAPAGYEQYF
j_call: TRBJ2-6; v_call: TRBV27; cdr3_length: 18; clone_size: NA; d_call: TRBD1; cdr3_nt: TGTGCCAGCAGTCCATTGACAGGGGGGAGCTCTGGGGCCAACGTCCTGACTTTC; cdr3_aa: CASSPLTGGSSGANVLTF
j_call: TRBJ2-1; v_call: TRBV7-6; cdr3_length: 15; clone_size: NA; d_call: TRBD1; cdr3_nt: TGTGCCAGCAGCTTAGGGACAGGGTCCTACAATGAGCAGTTCTTC; cdr3_aa: CASSLGTGSYNEQFF
j_call: TRBJ2-3; v_call: TRBV14; cdr3_length: 16; clone_size: NA; d_call: NA; cdr3_nt: TGTGCCAGCAGCCTATCCGGGACAAGAAGCACAGATACGCAGTATTTT; cdr3_aa: CASSLSGTRSTDTQYF